A single sample gave rise to the 25 T cell receptor beta chains below, sequenced in a study of T cell responses to AZD1222 COVID-19 vaccine. Method: immunoSEQ multiplex PCR; TCRdb's copy keeps in-frame clones and lacks some. This sample carries 130,000 or so clones, 90% to 95% of them seen once, and the ten largest clones take 0.7% to 1%. The sample was peripheral blood, taken on day 0 of MenACWY control vaccination. The receptors were sampled from an adult in good health.

This clone was detected only once. This chain uses TRBV11-3 with TRBJ2-1; D is unresolved. The CDR3 sequence is 15 residues long. Germline V gene sequence: CDR1 SGHNT, CDR2 YENEEA. Trimming took 3 bases from V and 1 from J, leaving 10 bases between them. The CDR3 sequence is CASSFGGSSYNEQFF. CDR3 sequence (DNA): TGTGCCAGCAGCTTTGGCGGATCATCCTACAATGAGCAGTTCTTC.

CDR3 residues: CASSFGGRLHEQFF. CDR3 sequence (DNA): TGTGCCAGCAGCTTTGGCGGGAGGCTGCATGAGCAGTTCTTC. The chain has TRBV7-9 and TRBJ2-1; TRBD2 matches at 8 bases. The CDR3 has 14 amino acids. V dropped 3 bases and J dropped 8; count of bases not matched to a gene: 6. Per germline, CDR1 SEHNR and CDR2 FQNEAQ (reference sequence).

This clone was picked up one time. The DNA of the CDR3 is TGTGCCAGCAGCAAAGCCGAGGGGGGCCCCTCCACAGATACGCAGTATTTT. This encodes CASSKAEGGPSTDTQYF. This chain joins TRBV21-1 and TRBJ2-3. TRBV21-1 is a listed pseudogene. There are 17 residues in the CDR3.

The V gene is TRBV7-2, the J gene TRBJ1-1; 9 bases fit TRBD1. Trimming removed 2 bases from V and 5 bases from J; junction bases left unmatched: 15. The germline CDR1 and CDR2 sequences are SGHTA and FQGNSA. The CDR3 contains 18 residues. CDR3 nucleotides: TGTGCCAGCAGCTTAAGGCGGACTGGGACAGGGAGGAGGACTGAAGCTTTCTTT. It is translated as CASSLRRTGTGRRTEAFF. The entire variable domain, with the rest obtained from reference TRBV7-2 and TRBJ1-1, is as follows: GAGVSQSPSNKVTEKGKDVELRCDPISGHTALYWYRQSLGQGLEFLIYFQGNSAPDKSGLPSDRFSAERTGGSVSTLTIQRTQQEDSAVYLCASSLRRTGTGRRTEAFFGQGTRLTVV.

CDR3 residues: CATSSPKIGGEYSNQPQHF. The CDR3 region has the DNA TGTGCCACCAGCAGCCCTAAGATAGGGGGAGAATACAGCAATCAGCCCCAGCATTTT. The V and J genes are TRBV15 and TRBJ1-5, with D possibly being TRBD1 (6 bases). V was cut by 3 bases and J by 1 base, with 22 bases left in between. Per the germline V gene, CDR1 is LNHNV and CDR2 is YYDKDF (reference sequence). This CDR3 has 19 amino acids.

CDR3: CASSEWAYEQYF. CDR3 nucleotides: TGTGCCAGCAGTGAATGGGCCTACGAGCAGTACTTC. The chain carries TRBV2 and TRBJ2-7; D is uncertain. Germline V CDR1 and CDR2: SNHLY, FYNNEI. V lost 2 bases to trimming and J lost 2 bases, with 4 bases between them. The CDR3 is 12 residues long.

The chain carries TRBV5-6 and TRBJ1-2; D is unclear. This CDR3 region has 14 residues. In germline, CDR1 is SGHDT, CDR2 YYEEEE. The V gene lost 1 base and the J gene lost 4 bases, with 11 bases spanning the gap. As DNA, the CDR3 is TGTGCCAGCAGCTTGCCGCTTTATAGCTATGGCTACACCTTC. The encoded protein is CASSLPLYSYGYTF.

J is TRBJ1-1 and V is TRBV7-9, with D possibly being TRBD1 (6 bases). Between the trimmed V and J ends, which lost 1 base and 1 base, there was a span of 10 bases. The CDR3 totals 15 residues. In germline, CDR1 is SEHNR, CDR2 FQNEAQ (reference sequence). The CDR3 here is CASSLGGGRNTEAFF. CDR3 nucleotide sequence: TGTGCCAGCAGCTTAGGCGGGGGGCGGAACACTGAAGCTTTCTTT.

The chain joins TRBV6-5 to TRBJ2-1; D is unresolved. The CDR3 extends over 11 amino acids. Trimming took 6 bases from V and 8 from J, leaving 8 bases between them. Per germline, CDR1 MNHEY and CDR2 SVGAGI. Here the CDR3 reads CASSRWDEQFF. In DNA form, the CDR3 reads TGTGCCAGCAGCCGGTGGGATGAGCAGTTCTTC.

This clone appeared once. This chain links TRBV28 with TRBJ1-2; D is ambiguous. Germline V CDR1 and CDR2: MDHEN, SYDVKM. Between the trimmed V and J ends, which lost 6 bases and 4 bases, there was a span of 6 bases. The CDR3 covers 11 residues. The CDR3 bases are TGTGCCAGCAGGACGTCCTATGGCTACACCTTC. As protein: CASRTSYGYTF.

This chain joins TRBV7-2 and TRBJ1-6, with D unclear. This CDR3 has 15 amino acids. Germline CDR1 and CDR2: SGHTA and FQGNSA. The V end was cut by 5 bases, the J end by 2 bases, with 10 bases between. The CDR3 sequence is CASSAPWAYNSPLHF. The CDR3 region has the DNA TGTGCCAGCAGCGCCCCCTGGGCCTATAATTCACCCCTCCACTTT.

The V call is TRBV5-1, the J call TRBJ2-3, with TRBD1 as a possible D gene (6 bases). The V end lost 7 bases, the J end lost 1 base, and 10 bases lay between the germline ends. The CDR3 length is 13 residues. The germline gives CDR1 SGHRS, CDR2 YFSETQ. The CDR3, as DNA: TGCGCCAGCCAGGGACAAGGCACAGATACGCAGTATTTT. Translation gives CASQGQGTDTQYF.

V gene TRBV3-1 (or the pseudogene TRBV3-2) combines with J gene TRBJ2-3; 8 positions match TRBD1. Germline CDR1 LGHDT, CDR2 YNNKEL (reference sequence). CDR3 length: 12 residues. The ends lost 7 bases at V and 9 bases at J; junction bases unmatched: 6. CDR3 region: CASTRDRHTQYF. The CDR3 DNA follows: TGTGCCAGCACGAGGGACAGGCACACGCAGTATTTT.

The V gene is TRBV18, the J gene TRBJ2-7; perhaps D is TRBD1 or TRBD2 (6 bases each). Per the germline V gene, CDR1 is KGHSH and CDR2 is LQKENI. V lost 5 bases to trimming and J lost 4 bases, with 15 bases between them. The CDR3 is 14 residues long. CDR3 protein: CASSLQGGLYEQYF. For the CDR3, the DNA is TGTGCCAGCTCATTACAGGGAGGCCTTTACGAGCAGTACTTC.

This clone was observed a handful of times. The gene calls are TRBV4-1 and TRBJ2-2; TRBD2 matches at 12 bases. The CDR3 runs 16 residues. Germline V CDR1 and CDR2: MGHRA, YSYEKL. Trimming removed 4 bases from V and 7 bases from J; junction bases left unmatched: 7. The DNA for the CDR3 is TGCGCCAGCAGCCGTACTAGCGGGGGGACGGGCGGGGAGCTGTTTTTT. As protein: CASSRTSGGTGGELFF.

This chain uses TRBV6-5 with TRBJ1-5; the D gene is possibly TRBD1 (6 bases). The CDR3 has 16 residues. Trimming shortened V by 2 bases and J by 6 bases, and 17 bases separated the two germline ends. The V gene's germline CDR1 is MNHEY and CDR2 SVGAGI. CDR3 residues: CASSYLPGPGAQPQHF. The DNA for the CDR3 is TGTGCCAGCAGTTACCTTCCGGGGCCGGGGGCTCAGCCCCAGCATTTT.

The chain employs TRBV4-1 and TRBJ2-1; D possibly corresponds to TRBD2 (5 bases). V lost 4 bases and J 2 bases, leaving 9 bases between the germline ends. The CDR3 runs 14 residues. CDR1 is MGHRA and CDR2 is YSYEKL in the germline V gene. CDR3 in amino acids: CASSPGSAYNEQFF. The CDR3 nucleotides read TGCGCCAGCAGCCCGGGGTCGGCCTACAATGAGCAGTTCTTC.

The genes are TRBV7-6 and TRBJ1-4; TRBD1 is a possible D gene (6 bases). The CDR3 runs 16 residues. CDR1 SGHVS and CDR2 FNYEAQ come from the germline V gene. With 5 bases removed from V and 4 bases from J, the gap between germline ends came to 17 bases. The CDR3 loop reads CASSLGGGAGNEKLFF. The CDR3 nucleotides read TGTGCCAGCAGCCTGGGAGGGGGGGCCGGTAATGAAAAACTGTTTTTT.

The rearrangement uses TRBV11-2 and TRBJ1-5, with D uncertain. Between the trimmed V and J ends, which lost 3 bases and 9 bases, there was a span of 12 bases. CDR1 and CDR2 (germline): SGHAT, FQNNGV. The CDR3 is 13 amino acids. CDR3 DNA sequence: TGTGCCAGCAGCTTTGATCCGGGGTCGCCCCAGCATTTT. It specifies CASSFDPGSPQHF.

The chain links TRBV24-1 to TRBJ1-1, with 7 bases matching TRBD1. Germline V gene data show CDR1 as KGHDR and CDR2 as SFDVKD. V shed 6 bases and J 2 bases; nucleotides not matched to a gene: 14. The CDR3 loop spans 17 amino acids. The CDR3 region is CATSFSWDSPNNTEAFF. For the CDR3, the DNA is TGTGCCACCAGTTTCTCCTGGGACAGCCCGAATAACACTGAAGCTTTCTTT.

The gene calls are TRBV3-1 (or the pseudogene TRBV3-2) and TRBJ2-1; 11 bases are shared with TRBD2. V lost 3 bases, J lost 2 bases, and 3 bases stayed unmatched. The CDR3 contains 16 residues. Germline V gene data show CDR1 as LGHDT and CDR2 as YNNKEL (reference sequence). The CDR3 spells CASSHSGGATYNEQFF. For the CDR3, the DNA is TGTGCCAGCAGCCATAGCGGGGGGGCCACCTACAATGAGCAGTTCTTC.

The J gene is TRBJ1-1, the V gene TRBV9; D ambiguous. CDR1 is SGDLS and CDR2 is YYNGEE in the germline V gene. The CDR3 has 14 amino acids. Deletions cut 2 bases from V and 1 base from J, with 9 bases between. DNA of the CDR3: TGTGCCAGCAGCGTTGTGGAGAGGAACACTGAAGCTTTCTTT. Its translation: CASSVVERNTEAFF. Complete variable domain (other parts from reference TRBV9 and TRBJ1-1): DSGVTQTPKHLITATGQRVTLRCSPRSGDLSVYWYQQSLDQGLQFLIQYYNGEERAKGNILERFSAQQFPDLHSELNLSSLELGDSALYFCASSVVERNTEAFFGQGTRLTVV.

This clone occurred once. The CDR3 nucleotides read TGTGCCAGCAGCGATGGACTAGCTCATGAGCAGTTCTTC. It encodes CASSDGLAHEQFF. V is TRBV5-6 and J is TRBJ2-1; TRBD2 matches at 8 bases. Germline CDR1 and CDR2: SGHDT and YYEEEE. The J segment lost 8 bases and the V segment lost 4 bases, leaving 5 bases of the junction unmatched. The CDR3 has 13 amino acids. Full variable domain (missing parts from reference TRBV5-6 and TRBJ2-1): DAGVTQSPTHLIKTRGQQVTLRCSPKSGHDTVSWYQQALGQGPQFIFQYYEEEERQRGNFPDRFSGHQFPNYSSELNVNALLLGDSALYLCASSDGLAHEQFFGPGTRLTVL.

V is TRBV5-1 and J is TRBJ2-4; D uncertain. Germline V gene lookup returns CDR1 SGHRS and CDR2 YFSETQ. The CDR3 is made up of 16 amino acids. Trimming left V 7 bases short and J 5 bases short, with 22 bases between. The CDR3 sequence is CASSAESLGWENIQYF. Written as DNA, the CDR3 is TGCGCCAGCTCCGCTGAAAGCCTCGGTTGGGAAAACATTCAGTACTTC.

The V and J genes are TRBV6-2 or TRBV6-3 and TRBJ1-2; TRBD1 matches 9 bases. Germline CDR1 and CDR2: MNHEY and SVGEGT. This CDR3 region has 17 residues. V lost 3 bases to trimming and J lost 4 bases; unmatched junction nucleotides: 12. As DNA, the CDR3 is TGTGCCAGCAGTTATGGGGGATGGACAGGGGAGGCCTATGGCTACACCTTC. It codes for CASSYGGWTGEAYGYTF.